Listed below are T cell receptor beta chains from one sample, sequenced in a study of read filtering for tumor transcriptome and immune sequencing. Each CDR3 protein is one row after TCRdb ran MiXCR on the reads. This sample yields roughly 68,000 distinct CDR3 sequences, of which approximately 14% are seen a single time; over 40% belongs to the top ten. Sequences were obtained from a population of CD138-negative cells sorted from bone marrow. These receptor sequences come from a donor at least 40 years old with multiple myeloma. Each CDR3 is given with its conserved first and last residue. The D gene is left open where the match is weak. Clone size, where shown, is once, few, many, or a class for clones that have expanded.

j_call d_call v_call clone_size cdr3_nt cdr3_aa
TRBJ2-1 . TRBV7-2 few TGTGCCAGCAGCTTAGAGGGGCTAGCAACCCCCAATGAGCAGTTCTTC CASSLEGLATPNEQFF
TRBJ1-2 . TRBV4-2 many TGTGCCAGCAGCCAACAACGACAGGACTATGGCTACACCTTC CASSQQRQDYGYTF
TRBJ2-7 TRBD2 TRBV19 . TGTGCCAGTAGTATAGCCCGCTCGACTAGCGCATACTACGAGCAGTACTTC CASSIARSTSAYYEQYF
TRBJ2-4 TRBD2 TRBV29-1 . TGCAGCGCTGGAGGCGCGGGGGTAGCCAAAAACATTCAGTACTTC CSAGGAGVAKNIQYF
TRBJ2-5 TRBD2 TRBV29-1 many TGCAGCGTTGAGCAGCGGGATGGCCAGGTGACCCAGTACTTC CSVEQRDGQVTQYF
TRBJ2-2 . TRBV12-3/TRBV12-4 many TGTGCCAGCAGTTTTCACCTGGACACCGGGGAGCTGTTTTTT CASSFHLDTGELFF
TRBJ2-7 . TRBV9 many TGTGCCAGCAGCACCCGACTAGAAAGTTACGAGCAGTACTTC CASSTRLESYEQYF
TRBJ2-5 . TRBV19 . TGTGCCAGTAGTCCCAAAGGCTCAGGGACGGAGACCCAGTACTTC CASSPKGSGTETQYF
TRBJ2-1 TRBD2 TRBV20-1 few TGCAGTGCGAAGACTAGCGGTGTTTCCAATGAGCAGTTCTTC CSAKTSGVSNEQFF
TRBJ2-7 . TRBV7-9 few TGTGCCAGCAGCTTAGGGACAGCTACCTACGAGCAGTACTTC CASSLGTATYEQYF
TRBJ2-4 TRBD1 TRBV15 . TGTGCCACCGGGACAGGGCGTTCCAAAAACATTCTGTACTTC CATGTGRSKNILYF
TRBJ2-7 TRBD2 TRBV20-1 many TGCAGTGCTAGCGGCAAGTCTAGCGGAAGCTACGAGCAGTACTTC CSASGKSSGSYEQYF
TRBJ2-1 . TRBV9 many TGTGCCAGCAGCTCCACTAGGAAGTCCCCATACAATGAGCAGTTCTTC CASSSTRKSPYNEQFF
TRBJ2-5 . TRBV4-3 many TGCGCCAGCAGCCAAGATCCTAGGGGGAAAGAGACCCAGTACTTC CASSQDPRGKETQYF
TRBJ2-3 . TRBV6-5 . TGTGCCAGCAGAGCGGTCGGGGGAACAGATACGCAGTATTTT CASRAVGGTDTQYF
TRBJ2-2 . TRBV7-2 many TGTGCCAGCAGCCCCAATTTGTCCGGGGAGCTGTTTTTT CASSPNLSGELFF
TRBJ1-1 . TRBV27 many TGTGCCAGCAAGAGGGCGGGAACTGAAGCTTTCTTT CASKRAGTEAFF
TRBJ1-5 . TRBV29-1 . TGCAGCGTTTCTCAGGGATTAAGCAATCAGCCCCAGCATTTT CSVSQGLSNQPQHF
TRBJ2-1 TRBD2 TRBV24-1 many TGTGCCACCAGTGGCGGGGGGGCTTACAATGAGCAGTTCTTC CATSGGGAYNEQFF
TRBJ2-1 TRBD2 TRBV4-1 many TGCGCCAGCAGCCCTCACCCTAGCGGGAGGGCATATTCCTACAATGAGCAGTTCTTC CASSPHPSGRAYSYNEQFF
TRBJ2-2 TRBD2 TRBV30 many TGTGCCTGGAGTGTACTAGCGGGAGTCGGCACCGGGGAGCTGTTTTTT CAWSVLAGVGTGELFF
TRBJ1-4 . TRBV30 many TGTGCCTGGAGTGTAAATCAGGTCCAGCTGTTTTTT CAWSVNQVQLFF
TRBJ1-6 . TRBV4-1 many TGCGCCAGCAGCCAAGCCGTCGGCGGAGATAATTCACCCCTCCACTTT CASSQAVGGDNSPLHF
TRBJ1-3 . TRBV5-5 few TGTGCCAGCAGCTTGACCGGGACGCTAGGAAACACCATATATTTT CASSLTGTLGNTIYF
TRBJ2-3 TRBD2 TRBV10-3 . TGTGCCATCACCCTTAGCGGGGGCACAGATACGCAGTATTTT CAITLSGGTDTQYF
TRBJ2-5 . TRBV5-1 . TGCGCCAGCAGCCTCCGGACGGACCAAGAGACCCAGTACTTC CASSLRTDQETQYF
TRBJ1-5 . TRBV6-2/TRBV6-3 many TGTGCCAGCAGTTACGCGGGTAGCAATCAGCCCCAGCATTTT CASSYAGSNQPQHF
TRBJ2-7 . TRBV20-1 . TGCGGTGCTAGAGCCGGGACCTACGAGCAGTACTTC CGARAGTYEQYF
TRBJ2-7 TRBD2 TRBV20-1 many TGCAGTGCTAGAGATTCCCTAGCGGGAGGCCAGGGTGGGCGGGAGCAGTACTTC CSARDSLAGGQGGREQYF
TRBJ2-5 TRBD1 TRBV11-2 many TGTGCCAGCAGCTTAATACCGACAGGGGAAGAGACCCAGTACTTC CASSLIPTGEETQYF
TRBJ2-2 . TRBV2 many TGTGCCAGCATTTGGGAGACCACCGGGGAGCTGTTTTTT CASIWETTGELFF
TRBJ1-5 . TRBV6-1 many TGTGCCAGCAGTGAACAGGCGAGAGTGGGTCAGCCCCAGCATTTT CASSEQARVGQPQHF
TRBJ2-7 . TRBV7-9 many TGTGCCAGCAGCGCTACCGGGACGTTGACGCGAGAGCAGTACTTC CASSATGTLTREQYF
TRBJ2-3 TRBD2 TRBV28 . TGTGCCAGCAGTTTAGCGGGAGCAACAGATACGCAGTATTTT CASSLAGATDTQYF
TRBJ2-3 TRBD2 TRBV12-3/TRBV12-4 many TGTGCCAGCAGACCAAGCGGGAGAACGCAGTATTTT CASRPSGRTQYF
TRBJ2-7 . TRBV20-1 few TGCAGTGCTACCCCCCGTGGCAGAAACTACTACGAGCAGTACTTC CSATPRGRNYYEQYF
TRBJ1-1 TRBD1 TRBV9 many TGTGCCAGCAGCGCCTCCACAGGGGCGGCGAACACTGAAGCTTTCTTT CASSASTGAANTEAFF
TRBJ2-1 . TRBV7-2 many TGTGCCAGCAGCTTCTTGGCGGGACCTAAGTTCTTC CASSFLAGPKFF
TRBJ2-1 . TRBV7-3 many TGTGCCAGCAGCTCCGGTAGCCGGGAGCAGTTCTTC CASSSGSREQFF
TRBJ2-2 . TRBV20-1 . TGCAGTGCTAGAGGACGATGGGCGAACACCGGGGAGCTGTTTTTT CSARGRWANTGELFF
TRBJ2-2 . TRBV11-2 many TGTGCCAGCAGCTCATTTAGGAGGGGAGCACTTCAGAACACCGGGGAGCTGTTTTTT CASSSFRRGALQNTGELFF
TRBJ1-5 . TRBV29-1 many TGCAGCGTTGATGGGGGGGGTTACAATCAGCCCCAGCATTTT CSVDGGGYNQPQHF
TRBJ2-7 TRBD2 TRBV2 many TGTGCCAGCAGTGCTGACTTAGCGGGAGACGAGCAGTACTTC CASSADLAGDEQYF